This section outlines one T cell receptor (beta chain) sequence together with its context. Seattle's cohort entered during active infection and was followed longitudinally. The data are from a study of blood T cell repertoires in COVID-19. The overall study: Spain, Italy and the United States supplied samples that represented acute and convalescent COVID-19. The analysed material was cDNA or gDNA that came from T cells, B-cell-depleted T cells, or PBMCs.

The CDR3 consists of 15 residues. J was trimmed by 10 bases and V by 3 bases; bases with no gene match: 14. The germline CDR1 and CDR2 sequences are SGHVS and FQNEAQ. In the original processing: Reference gene primer amplification gave nucleated cell count estimates. Libraries were prepared by immunoSEQ multiplex PCR; TCRdb keeps only in-frame clonotypes and omits some of them. The DNA was the basis for D and trimming; V, J and clone size are from that table. Among 120,000 or so clones listed, 81% were seen once. This TCR came from a young man with COVID-19, enrolled during active disease. Specimen: peripheral blood. V and J are TRBV7-8 and TRBJ2-5; 7 positions match TRBD1. CDR3 DNA sequence: TGTGCCAGCAGCTTTAAAAGGGGGACAGAATTCCTCCAGTACTTC. This sequence encodes CASSFKRGTEFLQYF.